Sequencing of this T cell receptor delta chain was carried out in a study of gamma delta lymphoproliferative disorders and STAT genes. On the study more broadly: For the delta chain, EuroClonality-NGS standard procedure was applied. The study's findings and limits: Nearly all major patient gamma and delta clonotypes were public.

The receptor sequences were amplified from genomic DNA of peripheral blood mononuclear cells. Patients who were sequenced were a median roughly 60 years old. By share, this clone counts as medium-sized. Its matching antigen is unknown. This probably arose from a read error, given a far larger clone one base away. The same CDR3 can be traced to other DNA sequences in this sample. TCRdb reapplied CATT to the multiplex PCR reads. The sample shows about 670 delta-chain clones, around 2.7% of them seen only once. Germline V gene lookup returns CDR1 GEAIGNYY and CDR2 EKD. This CDR3 contains 18 residues. The TCR sequence derives from a human donor with gamma-delta T-cell large granular lymphocyte leukemia. The material sequenced was blood. The V gene is TRDV2, the J gene TRDJ1, with 8 positions matching TRDD3. In nucleotides, the CDR3 is TGTGCTTGTGACACCGTAGGGCTGGGGGAAAACGGGGCCGATAAACTCATCTTT. Amino acid sequence: CACDTVGLGENGADKLIF.